This T cell receptor (beta chain) was sequenced during a study of cytomegalovirus exposure and HLA in healthy donors. The PCR used 60 Vbeta and 13 Jbeta primers. Measured with immunoSEQ multiplex PCR; TCRdb has only the in-frame clones, and not every one. The data contain roughly 180,000 clones, about 85% of them singletons. Notes on the study in general: Altogether, more than 150 TCR beta chains were recorded as cytomegalovirus-associated.

Concerning this clone itself: The antigen is not known.

The sequence was collected from a woman aged 50 to 60 in good health and CMV-seropositive. The sample comprised PBMCs.

CDR3 sequence reads: CASSIDPDNPRPQHF. The CDR3, as DNA: TGTGCCAGTAGTATAGATCCTGACAATCCTCGGCCCCAGCATTTT. The J gene is TRBJ1-5, the V gene TRBV19; D not certain. V gave up 0 bases and J gave up 9 bases, with 15 bases separating them. CDR1 LNHDA and CDR2 SQIVND come from the germline V gene (reference sequence). The CDR3 length is 15 residues.